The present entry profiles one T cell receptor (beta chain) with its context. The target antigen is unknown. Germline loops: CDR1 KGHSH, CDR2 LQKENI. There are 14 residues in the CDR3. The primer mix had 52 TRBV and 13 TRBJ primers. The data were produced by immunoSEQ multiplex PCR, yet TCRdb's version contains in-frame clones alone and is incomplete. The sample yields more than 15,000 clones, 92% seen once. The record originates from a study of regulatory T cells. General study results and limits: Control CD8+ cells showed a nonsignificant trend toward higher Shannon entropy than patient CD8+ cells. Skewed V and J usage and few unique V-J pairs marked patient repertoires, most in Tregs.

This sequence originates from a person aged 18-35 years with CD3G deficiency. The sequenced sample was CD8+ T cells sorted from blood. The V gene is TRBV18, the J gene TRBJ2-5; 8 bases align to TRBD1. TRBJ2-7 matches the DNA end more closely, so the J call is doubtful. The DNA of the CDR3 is TGTGCCAGCTCACCACCGGGACAGGACTACGAGCAGTACTTC. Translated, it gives CASSPPGQDYEQYF.